This TCR beta chain was captured in a study of regulatory T cells in long-lasting Graves disease. General observations from the study: Public clonotype sharing was higher in persistent than newly diagnosed patients. A limited number of samples was an acknowledged limitation.

This CDR3 has 15 residues. V lost 4 bases, J lost 5 bases, and 18 bases lay in between. CDR1 is SGHAT and CDR2 is FQNNGV in the germline V gene. For this clonotype: Its antigen is unidentified.

In building TCR beta libraries, iRepertoire HTBI primers were used together with Arm-PCR of CDR3 regions. TCRdb itself ran the multiplex PCR reads through MiXCR, one entry per CDR3 protein. The sample has 400,000 or so distinct CDR3 sequences; roughly a quarter are singletons. Time point noted: persistent/refractory GD, antithyroid drugs over 5 years with positive TRAb. Generation of the TCR library employed RNA extracted from PBMCs. One endocrinology department in Xi'an, China, was where patients came from. The chain couples TRBV11-2 to TRBJ2-7; D assignment may be TRBD1 or TRBD2 (7 bases each). The clonotype comes from a female donor with Graves disease. This material consisted of peripheral blood mononuclear cells (PBMCs), taken when the disease was refractory, from a patient treated with antithyroid drugs. CDR3 in amino acids: CASSYQGGGVNEQYF. The CDR3 coding sequence is TGTGCCAGCAGCTATCAGGGGGGAGGGGTAAACGAGCAGTACTTC.